The clone carrying this T cell receptor (beta chain) was counted at least ten times. The antigen remains unidentified. TCR beta libraries were made by quantitative 5'-RACE with molecular barcodes. MiXCR was run by TCRdb on the 5' RACE reads, yielding one entry per CDR3 protein. The table lists hundreds of thousands of distinct CDR3 sequences, 20% to 30% of them singletons, with roughly 6.7% in the top ten. The entry originates in a study of CD8 T cells in ankylosing spondylitis. General study results and limits: Reports say disease-linked clones showed up significantly more in matched ankylosing spondylitis synovial fluid. Some motif variants were previously reported in reactive arthritis synovial fluid and blood. CD8+ cells made up the disease-linked clones, which were relatively rare in peripheral blood.

The sequence derives from a male donor with ankylosing spondylitis or in good health (not recorded which). Input material: blood, either unsorted or a sorted T cell fraction (not recorded which).

The CDR3 region has the DNA TGTGCCAGCAGCCCAGGGACAGTTGGAAACACCATATATTTT. Its translation is CASSPGTVGNTIYF. The chain couples TRBV7-2 to TRBJ1-3; 7 positions match TRBD1. With 5 bases clipped from V and 3 bases from J, the junction kept 4 bases outside the gene matches. The CDR3 extends over 14 amino acids. CDR1 SGHTA and CDR2 FQGNSA come from the germline V gene.